A selection of T cell receptor beta chains follows, all from one sample in a study of sequential checkpoint blockade in melanoma. The data were produced by immunoSEQ multiplex PCR, yet TCRdb's version contains in-frame clones alone and is incomplete. The data show 10,000 to 15,000 clones, roughly 26% seen once. The sequencing here drew on tumor tissue (inferred from file names), taken from a patient given nivolumab and ipilimumab in sequence. These receptors all stem from a human donor with melanoma. CDR3s include the opening cysteine and the closing phenylalanine or tryptophan. The order of the fields is CDR3 DNA, CDR3 protein, J gene, clone size, V gene, D gene. A D gene is named only where the DNA matches it firmly. Part of the rows lack a size; the others show once, few, many or a class for expanded clones.

CDR3 DNA: TGTGCCAGCAGGGTACAAGAGACCCAGTACTTC
CDR3 protein: CASRVQETQYF
J gene: TRBJ2-5
clone size: few
V gene: TRBV6-7
D gene: NA

CDR3 DNA: TGTGCCAGCTCCGACAGGAGAGAAAAACTGTTTTTT
CDR3 protein: CASSDRREKLFF
J gene: TRBJ1-4
clone size: NA
V gene: TRBV6-8
D gene: NA

CDR3 DNA: TGTGCCAGCAGACTCGGGGGGACGGGCACTGAAGCTTTCTTT
CDR3 protein: CASRLGGTGTEAFF
J gene: TRBJ1-1
clone size: NA
V gene: TRBV28
D gene: NA

CDR3 DNA: TGTGCCAGTAGTATTCTAACAGGGGGCACCGGGGAGCTGTTTTTT
CDR3 protein: CASSILTGGTGELFF
J gene: TRBJ2-2
clone size: NA
V gene: TRBV19
D gene: TRBD1

CDR3 DNA: TGTGCCAGCAGTTCTGCCCAGAGGTCGCTGCGTTGGGAGCTGTTTTTT
CDR3 protein: CASSSAQRSLRWELFF
J gene: TRBJ2-2
clone size: NA
V gene: TRBV28
D gene: NA

CDR3 DNA: TGTGCCAGCAGTGTCGCGAGGAACACTGAAGCTTTCTTT
CDR3 protein: CASSVARNTEAFF
J gene: TRBJ1-1
clone size: many
V gene: TRBV9
D gene: NA

CDR3 DNA: TGTGCCAGCAGCTTAGTAGGCAGGGGGCGGAATTCACCCCTCCACTTT
CDR3 protein: CASSLVGRGRNSPLHF
J gene: TRBJ1-6
clone size: NA
V gene: TRBV11-3
D gene: TRBD1

CDR3 DNA: TGTGCCAGCAAGAACTCCGCGGCCGCCTACGAGCAGTACTTC
CDR3 protein: CASKNSAAAYEQYF
J gene: TRBJ2-7
clone size: many
V gene: TRBV6-8
D gene: NA

CDR3 DNA: TGTGCCAGCAGTAAGGGGCCGGAGCAGCCCCAGCATTTT
CDR3 protein: CASSKGPEQPQHF
J gene: TRBJ1-5
clone size: few
V gene: TRBV6-8
D gene: NA

CDR3 DNA: TGTGCCAGCCGAACAGGGGTTTTCGGCTACACCTTC
CDR3 protein: CASRTGVFGYTF
J gene: TRBJ1-2
clone size: NA
V gene: TRBV2
D gene: TRBD1

CDR3 DNA: TGTGCCAGCAGCTTTCCCCCCCCGACTAGCGGGGGTGTGCCCTACAATGAGCAGTTCTTC
CDR3 protein: CASSFPPPTSGGVPYNEQFF
J gene: TRBJ2-1
clone size: few
V gene: TRBV11-3
D gene: TRBD2

CDR3 DNA: TGTGCCAGTAGTATTACGGGGGGGCCGTACAATGAGCAGTTCTTC
CDR3 protein: CASSITGGPYNEQFF
J gene: TRBJ2-1
clone size: once
V gene: TRBV19
D gene: TRBD2

CDR3 DNA: TGTGCCAGCAGCTTTTTGTCCAGGGGGTTCTATGGCTACACCTTC
CDR3 protein: CASSFLSRGFYGYTF
J gene: TRBJ1-2
clone size: NA
V gene: TRBV11-3
D gene: TRBD1

CDR3 DNA: TGTGCCAGCAGCTACAGGGGCTCGGGGAATGAAAAACTGTTTTTT
CDR3 protein: CASSYRGSGNEKLFF
J gene: TRBJ1-4
clone size: NA
V gene: TRBV11-3
D gene: TRBD1

CDR3 DNA: TGTGCCAGCAGTTTACAACGGCAGCGAGCCGGGGAGCTGTTTTTT
CDR3 protein: CASSLQRQRAGELFF
J gene: TRBJ2-2
clone size: NA
V gene: TRBV28
D gene: NA

CDR3 DNA: TGTGCCAGCAGTTACTCGGGGGATCAGCCCCAGCATTTT
CDR3 protein: CASSYSGDQPQHF
J gene: TRBJ1-5
clone size: few
V gene: TRBV6-8
D gene: NA

CDR3 DNA: TGCAGCGCACCCAACTGGGGCTCCTACAATGAGCAGTTCTTC
CDR3 protein: CSAPNWGSYNEQFF
J gene: TRBJ2-1
clone size: NA
V gene: TRBV29-1
D gene: NA

CDR3 DNA: TGCGCCAGCAGCTTGTGGCAGGGGACCCGCTATGGCTACACCTTC
CDR3 protein: CASSLWQGTRYGYTF
J gene: TRBJ1-2
clone size: NA
V gene: TRBV5-1
D gene: NA

CDR3 DNA: TGTGCCAGCAGTTACGGTGGCGGAGACGCAGATACGCAGTATTTT
CDR3 protein: CASSYGGGDADTQYF
J gene: TRBJ2-3
clone size: medium-sized
V gene: TRBV6-8
D gene: NA

CDR3 DNA: TGCGCCAGCGGGCCCGGGACAGGGGAAGCTTTCTTT
CDR3 protein: CASGPGTGEAFF
J gene: TRBJ1-1
clone size: few
V gene: TRBV4-1
D gene: TRBD1

CDR3 DNA: TGCGCCAGCAGCCATGACCGCGTAACTAATGAAAAACTGTTTTTT
CDR3 protein: CASSHDRVTNEKLFF
J gene: TRBJ1-4
clone size: NA
V gene: TRBV4-1
D gene: NA

CDR3 DNA: TGTGCCAGCAGTGAATTTCAGGACAGCCGCTTCTATGGCTACACCTTC
CDR3 protein: CASSEFQDSRFYGYTF
J gene: TRBJ1-2
clone size: many
V gene: TRBV25-1
D gene: NA

CDR3 DNA: TGCGCCAGCAGCCAACGCCATTGGGGCTTAGACCGCGCCAGTACGCAGTATTTT
CDR3 protein: CASSQRHWGLDRASTQYF
J gene: TRBJ2-3
clone size: few
V gene: TRBV4-1
D gene: NA

CDR3 DNA: TGTGCCAGCAGCCTTACCGGGACAGGGGGCTACGAGCAGTACTTC
CDR3 protein: CASSLTGTGGYEQYF
J gene: TRBJ2-7
clone size: NA
V gene: TRBV7-6
D gene: TRBD1

CDR3 DNA: TGTGCCAGCAGTTACTCGAGGACTAGCGGGTACACAGCTAGGGATGAGCAGTTCTTC
CDR3 protein: CASSYSRTSGYTARDEQFF
J gene: TRBJ2-1
clone size: many
V gene: TRBV6-8
D gene: TRBD2

CDR3 DNA: TGTGCCAGCAGCCTAATACAGGGCTACAGCTCTGGAAACACCATATATTTT
CDR3 protein: CASSLIQGYSSGNTIYF
J gene: TRBJ1-3
clone size: NA
V gene: TRBV14
D gene: NA

CDR3 DNA: TGCGCCAGGGGCCCTGGGGGCGGTGGGGCCAACGTCCTGACTTTC
CDR3 protein: CARGPGGGGANVLTF
J gene: TRBJ2-6
clone size: NA
V gene: TRBV5-1
D gene: NA

CDR3 DNA: TGTGCCACCAGCAGCCCAAGACCGTCAGAGCATTCCTATAGCAATCAGCCCCAGCATTTT
CDR3 protein: CATSSPRPSEHSYSNQPQHF
J gene: TRBJ1-5
clone size: few
V gene: TRBV15
D gene: NA

CDR3 DNA: TGTGCCAGCAGCTTGGCAGGTAGTTTCTACAATGAGCAGTTCTTC
CDR3 protein: CASSLAGSFYNEQFF
J gene: TRBJ2-1
clone size: medium-sized
V gene: TRBV11-3
D gene: NA

CDR3 DNA: TGTGCCAGCAGCCCCAGTTTGGGGGTGGGCGGACAAGAGACCCAGTACTTC
CDR3 protein: CASSPSLGVGGQETQYF
J gene: TRBJ2-5
clone size: many
V gene: TRBV9
D gene: NA

CDR3 DNA: TGTGCCAGCAGCAAGGACAGGAAAAACATTCAGTACTTC
CDR3 protein: CASSKDRKNIQYF
J gene: TRBJ2-4
clone size: many
V gene: TRBV6-8
D gene: TRBD1

CDR3 DNA: TGCGCCAGCAGCCAAGGTGGCGGGACAGGGCGAGAGACCCAGTACTTC
CDR3 protein: CASSQGGGTGRETQYF
J gene: TRBJ2-5
clone size: NA
V gene: TRBV4-1
D gene: TRBD1

CDR3 DNA: TGCAGCGTGGTCGGGACTAGCGGGGGAAAGACCCAGTACTTC
CDR3 protein: CSVVGTSGGKTQYF
J gene: TRBJ2-5
clone size: NA
V gene: TRBV29-1
D gene: TRBD2

CDR3 DNA: TGTGCCAGCAGCCAGGGACCCCCCCTGGAGACCCAGTACTTC
CDR3 protein: CASSQGPPLETQYF
J gene: TRBJ2-5
clone size: many
V gene: TRBV6-8
D gene: NA

CDR3 DNA: TGTGCCAGCAGTTACGGGGCTGTCTACGAGCAGTACTTC
CDR3 protein: CASSYGAVYEQYF
J gene: TRBJ2-7
clone size: many
V gene: TRBV6-7
D gene: NA

CDR3 DNA: TGCGCCAGCAGCTATCCCGGACAGGGGGTGGGAGAGACCCAGTACTTC
CDR3 protein: CASSYPGQGVGETQYF
J gene: TRBJ2-5
clone size: NA
V gene: TRBV5-1
D gene: TRBD1

CDR3 DNA: TGCAGCGTCGAAAGGTTCGGACAGGGGTACACCGGGGAGCTGTTTTTT
CDR3 protein: CSVERFGQGYTGELFF
J gene: TRBJ2-2
clone size: NA
V gene: TRBV29-1
D gene: TRBD1

CDR3 DNA: TGCGCCAGCAGCCCAACCTTTGGCGGGGGGGTGGAAGAGACCCAGTACTTC
CDR3 protein: CASSPTFGGGVEETQYF
J gene: TRBJ2-5
clone size: NA
V gene: TRBV5-1
D gene: TRBD2

CDR3 DNA: TGTGCCAGCAGCCGGATTAGGGGGGGCCTGTCCTACAATGAGCAGTTCTTC
CDR3 protein: CASSRIRGGLSYNEQFF
J gene: TRBJ2-1
clone size: NA
V gene: TRBV11-3
D gene: NA

CDR3 DNA: TGTGCCAGTAGATACCCGCAGGGGGAGGTTAACTATGGCTACACCTTC
CDR3 protein: CASRYPQGEVNYGYTF
J gene: TRBJ1-2
clone size: NA
V gene: TRBV19
D gene: TRBD1

CDR3 DNA: TGTGCCAGCAGCTTTTCGACCGATGCCTATGGCTACACCTTC
CDR3 protein: CASSFSTDAYGYTF
J gene: TRBJ1-2
clone size: few
V gene: TRBV9
D gene: NA

CDR3 DNA: TGTGCCAGCAGCCGGGCCAACTATGGCTACACCTTC
CDR3 protein: CASSRANYGYTF
J gene: TRBJ1-2
clone size: many
V gene: TRBV6-8
D gene: NA

CDR3 DNA: TGTGCCAGCAGCAGCGGCCTGGCTGGGGGCGTAGCAGATACGCAGTATTTT
CDR3 protein: CASSSGLAGGVADTQYF
J gene: TRBJ2-3
clone size: many
V gene: TRBV9
D gene: NA

CDR3 DNA: TGTGCCAGTAGTATACGAATCGATCCTATTGACACCGGGGAGCTGTTTTTT
CDR3 protein: CASSIRIDPIDTGELFF
J gene: TRBJ2-2
clone size: NA
V gene: TRBV19
D gene: NA

CDR3 DNA: TGTGCCAGCAGTTTAGGAGGGGCCAACTATGGCTACACCTTC
CDR3 protein: CASSLGGANYGYTF
J gene: TRBJ1-2
clone size: few
V gene: TRBV28
D gene: NA

CDR3 DNA: TGTGCCAGCAGCCTTACGGGCAGGAACACTGAAGCTTTCTTT
CDR3 protein: CASSLTGRNTEAFF
J gene: TRBJ1-1
clone size: NA
V gene: TRBV11-3
D gene: NA

CDR3 DNA: TGCGCCAGCAGCTTGTCTCCCCAGGGGCCGAATAGCAATCAGCCCCAGCATTTT
CDR3 protein: CASSLSPQGPNSNQPQHF
J gene: TRBJ1-5
clone size: NA
V gene: TRBV5-1
D gene: NA

CDR3 DNA: TGTGCCAGCAGTGCACTAGCGGGGGGCTCAACTTTCACAGATACGCAGTATTTT
CDR3 protein: CASSALAGGSTFTDTQYF
J gene: TRBJ2-3
clone size: NA
V gene: TRBV6-8
D gene: TRBD2

CDR3 DNA: TGCGCCAGCAGCCCGGATCTTATTCCCCCCACAGATACGCAGTATTTT
CDR3 protein: CASSPDLIPPTDTQYF
J gene: TRBJ2-3
clone size: few
V gene: TRBV23-1
D gene: NA

CDR3 DNA: TGTGCCAGCAGCCCGGGACTTCACCGCGAAAAACTGTTTTTT
CDR3 protein: CASSPGLHREKLFF
J gene: TRBJ1-4
clone size: large
V gene: TRBV9
D gene: NA

CDR3 DNA: TGTGCCAGTAAATCAGAACCTTATAGCAATCAGCCCCAGCATTTT
CDR3 protein: CASKSEPYSNQPQHF
J gene: TRBJ1-5
clone size: NA
V gene: TRBV19
D gene: NA

CDR3 DNA: TGTGCCAGCAGTTTAATACAGGGAGGCCCTCCAAGGACGCAGTATTTT
CDR3 protein: CASSLIQGGPPRTQYF
J gene: TRBJ2-3
clone size: NA
V gene: TRBV28
D gene: NA

CDR3 DNA: TGTGCCACCAGCAGAGAAGGGACCCCCTGGGGTGAGCAGTTCTTC
CDR3 protein: CATSREGTPWGEQFF
J gene: TRBJ2-1
clone size: NA
V gene: TRBV15
D gene: NA

CDR3 DNA: TGTGCCAGCTCACCACGGAGGGTTGGGCAGGCAGAAGCTTTCTTT
CDR3 protein: CASSPRRVGQAEAFF
J gene: TRBJ1-1
clone size: many
V gene: TRBV18
D gene: NA

CDR3 DNA: TGTGCCAGCAGTCCAAGAGCGGGGACAGCCTTTTACGAGCAGTACTTC
CDR3 protein: CASSPRAGTAFYEQYF
J gene: TRBJ2-7
clone size: few
V gene: TRBV6-8
D gene: NA

CDR3 DNA: TGTGCCAGCAGCACGGACAGGCCACACGACGGATATTCACCCCTCCACTTT
CDR3 protein: CASSTDRPHDGYSPLHF
J gene: TRBJ1-6
clone size: few
V gene: TRBV11-3
D gene: TRBD1